This section outlines one T cell receptor (beta chain) sequence together with its context. This clonotype has a count of ten or more. This clone's antigen is unknown. The record has no base qualities; no much larger clone is one base away. The CDR3 runs 15 amino acids, cysteine and phenylalanine included. The DNA shown is the 45-base CDR3, in frame from base 1. Relative to germline, V is missing 4 bases and J is missing 0 bases, with 1 base of the junction outside any gene match. Reading the germline V gene gives CDR1 SGHTA and CDR2 FQGNSA. The data were obtained in a study of T cells after yellow fever vaccination (dated by TCRdb to the late 2010s). Turning to the overall study: The SMART-Seq v4 Ultra Low Input RNA kit was used to prepare libraries from fractions with low cell numbers. Two healthy male donors made up the cohort, one aged 18 to 29 years and the other aged 30 to 40 years. To follow T-cell clones before and after both primary and booster YFV17D yellow fever vaccination, bulk TCR alpha and beta repertoires underwent longitudinal sequencing. Bulk PBMC replicates and cell subsets were isolated from blood drawn at multiple timepoints before and after both primary and secondary immunization. Overall study outcomes, separate from this receptor: The study included only a couple of donors, which limits how far the findings can be generalized. Most clones expanded after primary vaccination (96% of CD4 and around 88% of CD8) were re-detected after the booster, suggesting that broad memory maintenance occurred. The secondary T-cell response was found to be weaker but faster than the primary response, with a peak reached on day 5 rather than on day 15. Because abundant contaminating clonotypes from the bulk population could be contained in FACS-sorted repertoires, computational filtering was required. A small share of clonotypes was detected in both CD4 and CD8 compartments, with the overlap likely arising from convergent recombination.

This specimen's treatment or condition label, interpreted: live attenuated yellow fever vaccine strain. A standard Ficoll-Paque protocol was used to isolate PBMCs from peripheral blood. Dynabeads CD4 and CD8 positive selection kits were used to isolate CD4 and CD8 T-cell fractions. RNA was extracted with TriZol from bulk PBMCs, CD4 and CD8 fractions, and dextramer-positive and dextramer-negative fractions. TCR cDNA was made using 5'RACE template switching, a step that added a universal primer site and unique molecular identifiers. cDNA synthesis was primed from both the TCR alpha and TCR beta constant segments. Library amplification used two PCR steps, and the second PCR step added sample barcodes and sequencing adapters. Libraries were sequenced on Illumina HiSeq 2500 (2x100 bp) or NovaSeq (2x150 bp). Per the authors' processing: Reads were demultiplexed and collapsed into UMI consensus sequences with MIGEC, and V(D)J alignment was performed with MiXCR. Using edgeR on replicate PBMC samples, clonotypes were called vaccine-responding if FDR was below 0.01 and the log2 fold change was above 5 up to day 15. Each bulk clonotype received a CD4 or CD8 identity based on whether the sequenced CD4 or CD8 repertoire contained that clonotype at higher abundance. TCRdb ran its own pipeline on the public reads, namely fastp trimming at Q25 and MiXCR clone calling, and kept in-frame beta chains. CDR3 protein sequences are deduplicated, and each keeps its most common genes and DNA. It is TCRdb's table, rather than the study itself, that gives the V and J calls and clone size. The sample table contains approximately 140,000 distinct CDR3 sequences; only one count was recorded for more than 6% of them. 0.55% to 0.9% of the sample lies in the top ten.

The sample in question was CD4+ T cells sorted from PBMCs, obtained 5 days after the yellow fever booster vaccination. The origin of this receptor is a man younger than 45 who received the YFV17D yellow fever vaccine. The chain is made from TRBV7-2 and TRBJ2-1; 9 central nucleotides agree with TRBD2. The nucleotides read TGTGCCAGCAGCTATAGCGGGAGCTCCTACAATGAGCAGTTCTTC. Its coded protein is CASSYSGSSYNEQFF.